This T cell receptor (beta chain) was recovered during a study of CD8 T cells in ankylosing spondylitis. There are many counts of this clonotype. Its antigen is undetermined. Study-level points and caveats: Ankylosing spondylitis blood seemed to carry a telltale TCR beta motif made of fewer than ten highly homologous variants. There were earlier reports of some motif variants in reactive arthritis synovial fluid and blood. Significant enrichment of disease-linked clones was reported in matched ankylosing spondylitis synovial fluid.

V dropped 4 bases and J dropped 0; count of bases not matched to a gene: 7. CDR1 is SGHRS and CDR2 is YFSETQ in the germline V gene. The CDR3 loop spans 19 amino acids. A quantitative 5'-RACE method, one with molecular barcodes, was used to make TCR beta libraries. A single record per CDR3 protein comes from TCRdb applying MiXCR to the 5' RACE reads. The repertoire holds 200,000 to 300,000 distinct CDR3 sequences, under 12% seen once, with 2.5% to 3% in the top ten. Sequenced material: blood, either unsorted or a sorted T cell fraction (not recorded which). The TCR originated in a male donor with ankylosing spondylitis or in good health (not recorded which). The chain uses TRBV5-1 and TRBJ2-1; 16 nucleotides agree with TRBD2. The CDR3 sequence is CASSPGLAGGLGSYNEQFF. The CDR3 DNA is TGCGCCAGCAGCCCGGGACTAGCGGGGGGGCTGGGCTCCTACAATGAGCAGTTCTTC.